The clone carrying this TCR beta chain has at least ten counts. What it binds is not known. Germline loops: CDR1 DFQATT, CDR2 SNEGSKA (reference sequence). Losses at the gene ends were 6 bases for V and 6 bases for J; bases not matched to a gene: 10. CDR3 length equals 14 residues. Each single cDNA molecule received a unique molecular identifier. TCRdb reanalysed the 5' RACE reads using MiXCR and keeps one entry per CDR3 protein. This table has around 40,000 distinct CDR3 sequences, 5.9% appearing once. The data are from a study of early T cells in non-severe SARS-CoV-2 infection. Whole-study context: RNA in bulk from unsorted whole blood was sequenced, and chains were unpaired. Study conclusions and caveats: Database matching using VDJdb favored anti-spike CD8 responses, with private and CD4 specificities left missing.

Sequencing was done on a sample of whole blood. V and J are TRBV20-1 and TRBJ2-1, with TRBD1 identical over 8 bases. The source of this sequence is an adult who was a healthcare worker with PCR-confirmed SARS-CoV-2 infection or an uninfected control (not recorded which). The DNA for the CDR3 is TGCAGTGCAACCCAGGGGGCGAGTGGCAATGAGCAGTTCTTC. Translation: CSATQGASGNEQFF.